The 20 T cell receptor beta chains reported below all come from one sample, sequenced in a study of spatial heterogeneity in lung cancer (dated by TCRdb to between 2018 and 2020). Library preparation used 5' RACE. The instrument was a NextSeq 500. The public reads were quality trimmed at Q25 with fastp and then assembled into clones with MiXCR by TCRdb, keeping productive beta chains. Rows with one shared CDR3 protein collapse into an entry with the most common genes and DNA. In this sample the table shows tens of thousands of distinct CDR3 sequences, about a fifth of which occur a single time. The ten largest make up around 5.9% of the sample. The time point tag for this specimen amounts to: sample taken at primary tumor resection. TCR sequencing used whole RNA extracted from tumor and nontumor lung tissue, or from cryopreserved PBMC samples, without cell sorting. This specimen consisted of PBMCs, obtained at surgery. These receptors were collected from a male donor with early-stage non-small cell lung cancer.

The rearrangement links TRBV2 to TRBJ2-6; 7 bases line up with TRBD1. CDR1 is SNHLY, CDR2 FYNNEI, per germline. The CDR3 contains 18 residues. V gave up 0 bases and J gave up 5 bases; unmatched junction bases: 10. CDR3 in DNA: TGTGCCAGCAGTGAAGCGCAGGGACAGCCTCTCTGGGCCAACGTCCTGACTTTC. Translated: CASSEAQGQPLWANVLTF.

The chain combines TRBV11-2 with TRBJ2-7; the D is unclear. V gave up 5 bases and J gave up 5 bases, with 16 bases separating them. Germline CDR1 is SGHAT and CDR2 is FQNNGV. The CDR3 runs to 14 residues. Here the CDR3 reads CASSLPSWENEQYF. The CDR3 DNA is TGTGCCAGCAGCCTACCATCCTGGGAAAACGAGCAGTACTTC.

This clonotype occurred a few times. The chain carries TRBV5-1 and TRBJ2-3; 11 nucleotides align to TRBD1. With 4 bases clipped from V and 1 base from J, the junction kept 8 bases outside the gene matches. CDR3 length: 17 residues. CDR1 SGHRS and CDR2 YFSETQ come from the germline V gene. The CDR3 region is CASSSTGTGGGTDTQYF. In nucleotides, the CDR3 is TGCGCCAGCAGCAGCACCGGGACAGGGGGAGGCACAGATACGCAGTATTTT. Together with reference TRBV5-1 and TRBJ2-3, the CDR3 gives the full variable domain: KAGVTQTPRYLIKTRGQQVTLSCSPISGHRSVSWYQQTPGQGLQFLFEYFSETQRNKGNFPGRFSGRQFSNSRSEMNVSTLELGDSALYLCASSSTGTGGGTDTQYFGPGTRLTVL.

The V gene is TRBV20-1, the J gene TRBJ1-2, with unresolved D. CDR1 is DFQATT, CDR2 SNEGSKA, per germline (reference sequence). Trimming stripped 6 bases from V and 0 bases from J, with 11 bases between. The CDR3 covers 13 residues. The CDR3 DNA sequence: TGCAGTGCCAGGCACCCAGCTAACTATGGCTACACCTTC. It codes for CSARHPANYGYTF.

Details on this clonotype: This may come from a read error, since a much larger clone is one base off. The chain carries TRBV5-1 and TRBJ2-1, with 9 bases matching TRBD2. Germline CDR1 is SGHRS and CDR2 is YFSETQ. The ends lost 4 bases at V and 4 bases at J; junction bases unmatched: 9. CDR3 length equals 16 residues. CDR3 coding DNA: TGCGCCAGCAGCCCGGTACTAGCGGGCCCGTACAATGAGCAGTTCTTC. Translated: CASSPVLAGPYNEQFF.

This rearrangement joins TRBV11-3 to TRBJ1-4, with TRBD1 identical over 7 bases. Germline loops: CDR1 SGHNT, CDR2 YENEEA. CDR3 length equals 14 residues. V gave up 4 bases and J gave up 4 bases; unmatched junction bases: 3. CDR3 DNA: TGTGCCAGCAGCTGGGGACAGTTTAATGAAAAACTGTTTTTT. Translating gives CASSWGQFNEKLFF.

The chain is built from TRBV29-1 and TRBJ2-5; TRBD1 is a possible D gene (5 bases). CDR3 length: 11 amino acids. The germline CDR1 and CDR2 sequences are SQVTM and ANQGSEA. Deletions cut 6 bases from V and 7 bases from J, with 12 bases between. The CDR3 reads CSVKTQGTQYF. DNA for the CDR3: TGCAGCGTCAAGACCCAGGGGACCCAGTACTTC.

This clonotype was counted ten times or more. V gene TRBV9 combines with J gene TRBJ2-5; no firm D call. The CDR3 covers 13 residues. Germline assignment: CDR1 SGDLS and CDR2 YYNGEE. V was cut by 1 base and J by 0 bases, with 4 bases left in between. Here the CDR3 reads CASSVQYQETQYF. Written as DNA, the CDR3 is TGTGCCAGCAGCGTACAGTACCAAGAGACCCAGTACTTC.

This clonotype was detected many times. The rearrangement links TRBV5-4 to TRBJ2-7, with TRBD2 matching over 11 bases. Unmatched junction bases numbered 5, after V lost 4 bases and J lost 2 bases. Germline-derived CDR1 and CDR2 are SGHNT and YYREEE (reference sequence). The CDR3 is 15 amino acids. CDR3 coding DNA: TGTGCCAGCAGCAATCCTAGCGGGGGGACCTACGAGCAGTACTTC. It encodes CASSNPSGGTYEQYF.

This clonotype was picked up a small number of times. This sequence joins TRBV29-1 and TRBJ2-7; a possible D gene is TRBD1 (5 bases). V was cut by 7 bases and J by 4 bases, with 11 bases left in between. This CDR3 is built from 11 residues. CDR1 SQVTM and CDR2 ANQGSEA come from the germline V gene. DNA of the CDR3: TGCAGCGCCAATGGGGCGTACGAGCAGTACTTC. Its protein product is CSANGAYEQYF.

The J gene is TRBJ2-3, the V gene TRBV28, with D perhaps assigned TRBD1 or TRBD2 (5 bases each). The V and J ends lost 5 bases and 6 bases respectively, with 21 bases between them. Germline V CDR1 and CDR2: MDHEN, SYDVKM. This CDR3 has 16 amino acids. In DNA, the CDR3 is TGTGCCAGCAGTACGGCCGGGACCTTCCCCCAGGATACGCAGTATTTT. Translated, it gives CASSTAGTFPQDTQYF.

V gene TRBV20-1 combines with J gene TRBJ2-1; a possible D gene is TRBD2 (6 bases). The CDR3 extends over 13 amino acids. V was trimmed by 3 bases and J by 3 bases, leaving 9 bases between them. Germline assignment: CDR1 DFQATT and CDR2 SNEGSKA (reference sequence). This CDR3 is CSASGSLYNEQFF. The CDR3 DNA sequence: TGCAGTGCTAGCGGGAGCCTCTACAATGAGCAGTTCTTC.

CDR3 protein: CASLSGGELFF. The CDR3 DNA reads TGTGCCAGCCTATCCGGCGGGGAGCTGTTTTTT. The V and J genes are TRBV5-4 and TRBJ2-2, with no clear D. Between the trimmed V and J ends, which lost 7 bases and 7 bases, there was a span of 8 bases. Germline loops: CDR1 SGHNT, CDR2 YYREEE (reference sequence). CDR3 length: 11 amino acids.

The rearrangement joins TRBV6-1 to TRBJ1-4; no definite D call. Germline V gene lookup returns CDR1 MNHNS and CDR2 SASEGT. V shed 3 bases and J shed 5 bases, with 13 bases lying between them. CDR3 size: 15 residues. DNA of the CDR3: TGTGCCAGCAGTGATTATTGGCAGGAAAATGAAAAACTGTTTTTT. This sequence encodes CASSDYWQENEKLFF.

This chain links TRBV28 with TRBJ2-2, with D tentatively TRBD2 (5 bases). Germline loops: CDR1 MDHEN, CDR2 SYDVKM. V gave up 11 bases and J gave up 1 base, with 17 bases separating them. The CDR3 runs 15 residues. In nucleotides, the CDR3 is TGTGCCGGCTCCCCTCCCGGGAAGAACACCGGGGAGCTGTTTTTT. It is translated as CAGSPPGKNTGELFF. The full variable domain, with the rest looked up from reference TRBV28 and TRBJ2-2, is DVKVTQSSRYLVKRTGEKVFLECVQDMDHENMFWYRQDPGLGLRLIYFSYDVKMKEKGDIPEGYSVSREKKERFSLILESASTNQTSMYLCAGSPPGKNTGELFFGEGSRLTVL.

This clonotype occurred many times. This chain connects TRBV2 to TRBJ1-5, with D unresolved. Trimming cost V 4 bases and J 4 bases, with 8 bases left between them. The CDR3 runs 13 residues. CDR1 SNHLY and CDR2 FYNNEI come from the germline V gene. The CDR3 loop is CASSGRGNQPQHF. The CDR3 nucleotides read TGTGCCAGCAGTGGACGGGGTAATCAGCCCCAGCATTTT.

This clonotype was observed a few times. The rearrangement joins TRBV14 to TRBJ2-3, with TRBD1 matching 10 bases. This CDR3 spans 16 amino acids. Per the germline V gene, CDR1 is SGHDN and CDR2 is FVKESK. J lost 4 bases, V lost 3 bases, and 7 bases had no gene match. The DNA for the CDR3 is TGTGCCAGCAGCCAGAAGGACAGGGGGGGAGCAGATACGCAGTATTTT. Protein product: CASSQKDRGGADTQYF.

This clonotype was detected a few times. The chain carries TRBV7-9 and TRBJ2-5; tentatively, D is TRBD1 (6 bases). V lost 1 base and J 5 bases, leaving 8 bases between the germline ends. Germline V lookup: CDR1 SEHNR, CDR2 FQNEAQ (reference sequence). The CDR3 has 13 amino acids. The CDR3 here is CASSLGQAETQYF. Here the CDR3 DNA reads TGTGCCAGCAGCTTAGGACAGGCCGAGACCCAGTACTTC. The variable domain in full, with the rest retrieved from reference TRBV7-9 and TRBJ2-5, is DTGVSQNPRHKITKRGQNVTFRCDPISEHNRLYWYRQTLGQGPEFLTYFQNEAQLEKSRLLSDRFSAERPKGSFSTLEIQRTEQGDSAMYLCASSLGQAETQYFGPGTRLLVL.

This clonotype was detected a few times. The chain combines TRBV2 with TRBJ1-1, with a tentative D call TRBD1 (6 bases). The CDR3 consists of 13 residues. Between the trimmed V and J ends, which lost 6 bases and 0 bases, there was a span of 8 bases. CDR1 and CDR2 (germline): SNHLY, FYNNEI. CDR3 DNA: TGTGCCAGCAGAGGACAGATGAACACTGAAGCTTTCTTT. Translating gives CASRGQMNTEAFF.

The chain is built from TRBV5-4 and TRBJ1-2, with 8 bases matching TRBD1. The V gene's germline CDR1 is SGHNT and CDR2 YYREEE (reference sequence). This CDR3 spans 15 amino acids. Trimming took 0 bases from V and 0 from J; bases not matched to a gene: 1. The CDR3 DNA reads TGTGCCAGCAGCTTGGGACAGGGGACTAACTATGGCTACACCTTC. It is translated as CASSLGQGTNYGYTF.